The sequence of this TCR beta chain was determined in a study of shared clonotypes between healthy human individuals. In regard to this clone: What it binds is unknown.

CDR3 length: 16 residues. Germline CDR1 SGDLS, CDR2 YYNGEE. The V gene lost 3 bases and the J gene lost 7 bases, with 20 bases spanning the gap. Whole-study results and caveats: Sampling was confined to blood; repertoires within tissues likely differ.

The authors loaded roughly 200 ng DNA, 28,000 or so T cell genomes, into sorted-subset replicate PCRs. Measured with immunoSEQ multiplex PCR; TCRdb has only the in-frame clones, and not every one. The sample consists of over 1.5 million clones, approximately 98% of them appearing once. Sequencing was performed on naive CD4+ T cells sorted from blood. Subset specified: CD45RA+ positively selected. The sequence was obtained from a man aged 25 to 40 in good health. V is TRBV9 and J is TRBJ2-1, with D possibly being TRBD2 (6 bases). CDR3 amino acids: CASSGVARGERNEQFF. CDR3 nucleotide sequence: TGTGCCAGCAGCGGAGTAGCGCGGGGAGAACGGAATGAGCAGTTCTTC.